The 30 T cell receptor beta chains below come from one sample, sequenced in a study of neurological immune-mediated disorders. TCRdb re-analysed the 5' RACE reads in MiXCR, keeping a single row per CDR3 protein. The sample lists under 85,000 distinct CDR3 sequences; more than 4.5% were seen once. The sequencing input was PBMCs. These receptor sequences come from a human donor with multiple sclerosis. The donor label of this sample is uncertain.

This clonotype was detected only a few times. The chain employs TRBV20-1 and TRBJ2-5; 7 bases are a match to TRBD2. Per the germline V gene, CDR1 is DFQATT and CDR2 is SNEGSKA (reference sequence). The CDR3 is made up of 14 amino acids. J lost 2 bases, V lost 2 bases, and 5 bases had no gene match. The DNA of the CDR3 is TGCAGTGCTAGACAGGGCGGGGGACAAGAGACCCAGTACTTC. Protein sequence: CSARQGGGQETQYF.

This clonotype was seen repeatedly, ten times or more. The CDR3 spells CSARPPWTGQDYGYTF. The CDR3, as DNA: TGCAGTGCTAGACCCCCCTGGACAGGGCAGGACTATGGCTACACCTTC. V and J are TRBV20-1 and TRBJ1-2, with TRBD1 identical over 8 bases. This CDR3 has 16 amino acids. CDR1 and CDR2 (germline): DFQATT, SNEGSKA (reference sequence). Losses at the gene ends were 2 bases for V and 3 bases for J; bases not matched to a gene: 11.

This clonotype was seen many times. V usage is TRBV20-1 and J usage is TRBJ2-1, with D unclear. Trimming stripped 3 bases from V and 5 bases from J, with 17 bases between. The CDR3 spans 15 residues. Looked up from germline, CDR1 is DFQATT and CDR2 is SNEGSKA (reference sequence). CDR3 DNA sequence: TGCAGTGCTAGGGGCCCCCGACGGTGGGACAATGAGCAGTTCTTC. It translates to CSARGPRRWDNEQFF.

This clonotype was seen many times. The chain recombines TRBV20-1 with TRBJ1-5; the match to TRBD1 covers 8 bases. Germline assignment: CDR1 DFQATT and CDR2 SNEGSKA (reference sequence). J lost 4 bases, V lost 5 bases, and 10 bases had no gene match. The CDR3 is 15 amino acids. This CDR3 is CSASQGASMNQPQHF. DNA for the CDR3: TGCAGTGCTTCGCAGGGGGCGTCTATGAATCAGCCCCAGCATTTT.

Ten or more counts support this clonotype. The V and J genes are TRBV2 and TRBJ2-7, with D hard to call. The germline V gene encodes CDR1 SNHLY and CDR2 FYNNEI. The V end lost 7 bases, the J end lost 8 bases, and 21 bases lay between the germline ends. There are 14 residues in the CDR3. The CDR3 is CASTLWQRASQQYF. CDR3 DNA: TGTGCCAGCACCTTGTGGCAAAGGGCGTCTCAGCAGTACTTC.

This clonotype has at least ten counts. Here the CDR3 DNA reads TGTGCCAGCAGACGTACAGGGAACAACTATGGCTACACCTTC. It is translated as CASRRTGNNYGYTF. V gene TRBV12-3 or TRBV12-4 combines with J gene TRBJ1-2, with a tentative D call TRBD1 (6 bases). This CDR3 is built from 14 residues. V was cut by 6 bases and J by 2 bases, with 13 bases left in between.

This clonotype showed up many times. The CDR3 coding sequence is TGCGCCAGCAGCCCCAACCTGGGGGGCAACACTGAAGCTTTCTTT. This translates into CASSPNLGGNTEAFF. The V call is TRBV5-1, the J call TRBJ1-1; weak D call: TRBD1 (6 bases). Germline assignment: CDR1 SGHRS and CDR2 YFSETQ. V shed 4 bases and J shed 2 bases, with 15 bases lying between them. The CDR3 runs to 15 residues.

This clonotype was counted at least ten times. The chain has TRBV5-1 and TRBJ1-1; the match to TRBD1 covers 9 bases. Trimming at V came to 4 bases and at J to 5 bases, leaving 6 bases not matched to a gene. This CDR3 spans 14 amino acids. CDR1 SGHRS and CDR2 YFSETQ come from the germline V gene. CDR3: CASSDTGGTTEAFF. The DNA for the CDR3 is TGCGCCAGCAGCGATACAGGGGGCACGACTGAAGCTTTCTTT.

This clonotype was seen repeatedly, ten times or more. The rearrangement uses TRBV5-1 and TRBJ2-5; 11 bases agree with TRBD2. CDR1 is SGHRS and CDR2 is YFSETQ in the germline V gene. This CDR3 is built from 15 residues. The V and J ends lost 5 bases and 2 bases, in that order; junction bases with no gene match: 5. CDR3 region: CASRLLAGEQETQYF. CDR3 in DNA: TGCGCCAGCAGGTTACTAGCGGGGGAGCAAGAGACCCAGTACTTC.

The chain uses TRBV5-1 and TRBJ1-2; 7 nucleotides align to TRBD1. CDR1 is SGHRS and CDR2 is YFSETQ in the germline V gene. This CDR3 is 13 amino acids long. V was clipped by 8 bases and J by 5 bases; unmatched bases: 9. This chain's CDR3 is CARLADREYGYTF. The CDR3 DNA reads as TGCGCCAGGTTGGCCGACAGGGAGTATGGCTACACCTTC.

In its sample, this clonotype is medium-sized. The CDR3 spells CATSRGAGTQETQYF. The CDR3 coding sequence is TGTGCCACCAGCAGAGGGGCGGGTACCCAAGAGACCCAGTACTTC. The chain recombines TRBV15 with TRBJ2-5; a weak D match, TRBD2 (5 bases). The germline V gene encodes CDR1 LNHNV and CDR2 YYDKDF (reference sequence). There are 15 residues in the CDR3. With 1 base removed from V and 1 base from J, the gap between germline ends came to 10 bases.

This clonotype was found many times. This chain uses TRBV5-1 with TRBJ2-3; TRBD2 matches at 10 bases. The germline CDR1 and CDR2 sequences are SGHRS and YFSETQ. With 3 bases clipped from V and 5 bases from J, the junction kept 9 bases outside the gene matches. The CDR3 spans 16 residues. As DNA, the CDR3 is TGCGCCAGCAGCTACCCCGGGACTAGCGCAATAGATACGCAGTATTTT. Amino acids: CASSYPGTSAIDTQYF.

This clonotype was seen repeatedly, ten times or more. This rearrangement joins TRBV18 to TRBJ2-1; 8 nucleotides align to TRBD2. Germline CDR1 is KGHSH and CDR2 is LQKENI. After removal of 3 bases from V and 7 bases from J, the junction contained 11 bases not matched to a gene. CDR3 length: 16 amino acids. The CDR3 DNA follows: TGTGCCAGCTCACCTTCGAGCGGGGGCGCGGGGAATGAGCAGTTCTTC. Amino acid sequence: CASSPSSGGAGNEQFF.

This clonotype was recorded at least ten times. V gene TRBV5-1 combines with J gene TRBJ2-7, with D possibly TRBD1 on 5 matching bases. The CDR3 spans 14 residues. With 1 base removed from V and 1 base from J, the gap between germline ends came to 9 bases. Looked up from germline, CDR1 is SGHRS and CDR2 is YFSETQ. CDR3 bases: TGCGCCAGCAGCTTGTCCCCAGGGTCCTACGAGCAGTACTTC. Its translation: CASSLSPGSYEQYF. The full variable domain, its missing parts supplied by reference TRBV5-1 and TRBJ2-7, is KAGVTQTPRYLIKTRGQQVTLSCSPISGHRSVSWYQQTPGQGLQFLFEYFSETQRNKGNFPGRFSGRQFSNSRSEMNVSTLELGDSALYLCASSLSPGSYEQYFGPGTRLTVT.

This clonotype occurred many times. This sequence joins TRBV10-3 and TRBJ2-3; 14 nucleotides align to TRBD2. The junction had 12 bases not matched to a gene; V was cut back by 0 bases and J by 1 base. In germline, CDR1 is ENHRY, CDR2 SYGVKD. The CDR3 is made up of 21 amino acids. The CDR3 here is CAISESRTSGGPRARTDTQYF. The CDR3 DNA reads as TGTGCCATCAGTGAGTCGCGGACTAGCGGGGGGCCAAGGGCCCGCACAGATACGCAGTATTTT.

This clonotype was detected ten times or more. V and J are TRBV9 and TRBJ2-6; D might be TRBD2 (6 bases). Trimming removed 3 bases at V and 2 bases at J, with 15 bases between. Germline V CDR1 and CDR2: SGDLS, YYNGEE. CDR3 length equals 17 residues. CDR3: CASSEPGGGTGANVLTF. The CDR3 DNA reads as TGTGCCAGCAGCGAGCCAGGTGGGGGGACTGGGGCCAACGTCCTGACTTTC.

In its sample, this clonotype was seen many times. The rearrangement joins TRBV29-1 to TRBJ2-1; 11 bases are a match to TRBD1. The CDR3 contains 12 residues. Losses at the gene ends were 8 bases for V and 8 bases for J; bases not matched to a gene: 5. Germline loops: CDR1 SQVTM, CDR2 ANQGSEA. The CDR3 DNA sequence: TGCAGCTCTTGGACAGGGGGCTATGAGCAGTTCTTC. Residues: CSSWTGGYEQFF.

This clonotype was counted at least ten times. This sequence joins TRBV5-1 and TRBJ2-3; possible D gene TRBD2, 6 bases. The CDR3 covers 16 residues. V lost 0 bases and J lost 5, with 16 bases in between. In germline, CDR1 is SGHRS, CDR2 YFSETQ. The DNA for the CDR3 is TGCGCCAGCAGCTTGGGGGGGGACTTCCAAGGAGATACGCAGTATTTT. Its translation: CASSLGGDFQGDTQYF.

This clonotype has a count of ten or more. The CDR3 loop reads CASSKDPKRQAAGANVLTF. The CDR3 coding sequence is TGTGCCAGCAGCAAAGACCCAAAGCGACAGGCTGCTGGGGCCAACGTCCTGACTTTC. The V gene is TRBV21-1, the J gene TRBJ2-6. TRBV21-1 has pseudogene status. The CDR3 extends over 19 amino acids.

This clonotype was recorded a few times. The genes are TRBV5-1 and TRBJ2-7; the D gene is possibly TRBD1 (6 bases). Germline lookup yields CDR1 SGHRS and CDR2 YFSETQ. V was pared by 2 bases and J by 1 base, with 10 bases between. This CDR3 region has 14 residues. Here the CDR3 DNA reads TGCGCCAGCAGCTTAGGGGACATATCCTACGAGCAGTACTTC. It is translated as CASSLGDISYEQYF.

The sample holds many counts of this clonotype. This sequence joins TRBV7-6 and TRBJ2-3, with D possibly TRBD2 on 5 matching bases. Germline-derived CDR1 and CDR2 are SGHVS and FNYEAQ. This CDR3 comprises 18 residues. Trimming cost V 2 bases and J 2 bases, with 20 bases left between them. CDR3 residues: CASSLIPAVGGFTDTQYF. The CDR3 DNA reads TGTGCCAGCAGCTTAATTCCAGCAGTTGGCGGGTTCACAGATACGCAGTATTTT.

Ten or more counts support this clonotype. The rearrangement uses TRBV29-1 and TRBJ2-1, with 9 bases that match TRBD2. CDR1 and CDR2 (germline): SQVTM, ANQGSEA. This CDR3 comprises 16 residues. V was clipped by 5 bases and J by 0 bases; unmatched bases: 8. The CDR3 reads CSVKAGGRSSYNEQFF. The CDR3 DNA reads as TGCAGCGTTAAAGCGGGGGGCAGGAGCTCCTACAATGAGCAGTTCTTC.

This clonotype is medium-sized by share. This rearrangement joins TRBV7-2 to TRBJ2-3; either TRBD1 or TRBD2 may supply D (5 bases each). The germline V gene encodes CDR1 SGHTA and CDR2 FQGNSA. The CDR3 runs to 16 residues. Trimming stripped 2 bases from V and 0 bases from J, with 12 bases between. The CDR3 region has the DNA TGTGCCAGCAGCTTAATTGGGGGAGCTAGCACAGATACGCAGTATTTT. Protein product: CASSLIGGASTDTQYF.

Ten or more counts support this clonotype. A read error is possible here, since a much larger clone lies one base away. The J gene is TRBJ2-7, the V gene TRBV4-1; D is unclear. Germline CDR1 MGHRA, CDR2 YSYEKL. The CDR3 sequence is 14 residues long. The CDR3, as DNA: TGCGCCGGCAGCCAAGCGCAGGTCTCCTACGAGCAGTACTTC. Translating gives CAGSQAQVSYEQYF.

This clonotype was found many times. The CDR3 spells CSASPTGPTTDTQYF. The CDR3 DNA reads TGCAGTGCTAGCCCGACAGGGCCCACCACAGATACGCAGTATTTT. The rearrangement links TRBV20-1 to TRBJ2-3, with 7 bases fitting TRBD1. The CDR3 has 15 residues. Germline assignment: CDR1 DFQATT and CDR2 SNEGSKA (reference sequence). The J segment lost 2 bases and the V segment lost 3 bases, leaving 8 bases of the junction unmatched.

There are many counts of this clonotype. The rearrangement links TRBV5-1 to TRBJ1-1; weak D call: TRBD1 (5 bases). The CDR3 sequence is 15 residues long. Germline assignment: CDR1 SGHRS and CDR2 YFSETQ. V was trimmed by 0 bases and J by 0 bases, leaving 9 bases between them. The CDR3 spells CASSLGTRMNTEAFF. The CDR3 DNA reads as TGCGCCAGCAGCTTGGGGACAAGAATGAACACTGAAGCTTTCTTT.

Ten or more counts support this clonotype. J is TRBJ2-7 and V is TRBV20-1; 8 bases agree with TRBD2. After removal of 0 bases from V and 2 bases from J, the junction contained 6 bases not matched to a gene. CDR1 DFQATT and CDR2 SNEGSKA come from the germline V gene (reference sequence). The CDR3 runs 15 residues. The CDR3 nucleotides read TGCAGTGCTAGAGATGGGCGGGGGGACGCCTACGAGCAGTACTTC. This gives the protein CSARDGRGDAYEQYF.

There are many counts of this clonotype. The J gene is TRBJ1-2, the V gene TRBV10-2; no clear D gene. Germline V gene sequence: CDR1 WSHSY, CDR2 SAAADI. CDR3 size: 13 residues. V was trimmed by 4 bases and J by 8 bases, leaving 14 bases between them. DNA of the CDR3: TGCGCCAGCAGTGTCCCTTCTTTGGGAGGCTACACCTTC. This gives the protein CASSVPSLGGYTF.

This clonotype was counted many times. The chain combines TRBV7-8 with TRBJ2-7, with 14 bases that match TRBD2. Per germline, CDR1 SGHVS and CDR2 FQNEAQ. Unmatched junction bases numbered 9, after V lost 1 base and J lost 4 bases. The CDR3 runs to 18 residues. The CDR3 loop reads CASSLEGLAGEPEYEQYF. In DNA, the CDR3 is TGTGCCAGCAGCTTAGAGGGACTAGCGGGGGAGCCCGAATACGAGCAGTACTTC.

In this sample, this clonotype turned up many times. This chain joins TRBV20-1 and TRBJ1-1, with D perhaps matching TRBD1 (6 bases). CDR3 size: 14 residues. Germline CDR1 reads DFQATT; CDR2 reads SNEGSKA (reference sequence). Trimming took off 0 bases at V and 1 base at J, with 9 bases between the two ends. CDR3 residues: CSARDEGQNTEAFF. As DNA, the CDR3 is TGCAGTGCTAGAGACGAGGGACAGAACACTGAAGCTTTCTTT.